These T cell receptor beta chains were read from a single sample in a study of CD8+ T cells in alopecia areata. Using immunoSEQ multiplex PCR, the repertoire was profiled, and TCRdb retains in-frame clones only, with some absent. This table holds around 100,000 clones, 41% found once. Source material: CD4+ T cells sorted from blood. Receptor source: a human donor with alopecia areata. Each CDR3 is given with its conserved first and last residue. Fields, in order: clone size, J gene, D gene, V gene, CDR3 protein, CDR3 DNA. The D gene is left open where the match is weak. Size is stated for part of the rows, as once, few or many counts, or as a class when the clone is expanded.

>few|TRBJ2-5|TRBD2|TRBV29-1
CSVLPGLGHSETQYF
TGCAGCGTTTTACCGGGACTAGGTCATTCCGAGACCCAGTACTTC
>few|TRBJ2-2|NA|TRBV5-8
CASSVGRRTGELFF
TGTGCCAGCAGCGTGGGACGGCGGACCGGGGAGCTGTTTTTT
>few|TRBJ2-7|TRBD2|TRBV30
CAWSVPGGPYEQYF
TGTGCCTGGAGTGTACCGGGAGGGCCCTACGAGCAGTACTTC
>NA|TRBJ1-5|TRBD1|TRBV6-5
CASSSQGGNQPQHF
TGTGCCAGCAGTTCGCAGGGGGGGAATCAGCCCCAGCATTTT
>NA|TRBJ2-2|NA|TRBV4-2
CASSQVVSGPNTGELFF
TGTGCCAGCAGCCAGGTCGTCAGCGGCCCGAACACCGGGGAGCTGTTTTTT
>NA|TRBJ2-7|TRBD1|TRBV4-2
CASSQDGRQGAYEQYF
TGTGCCAGCAGCCAAGATGGGAGACAGGGGGCCTACGAGCAGTACTTC
>NA|TRBJ2-1|TRBD2|TRBV2
CASREEGGTNEQFF
TGTGCCAGCAGGGAAGAGGGAGGGACCAATGAGCAGTTCTTC
>NA|TRBJ1-1|NA|TRBV29-1
CSVVGGGGTEAFF
TGCAGCGTTGTTGGGGGGGGCGGCACTGAAGCTTTCTTT
>NA|TRBJ2-7|TRBD1|TRBV7-3
CASSLQGQGYEQYF
TGTGCCAGCAGCCTTCAAGGACAGGGCTACGAGCAGTACTTC
>few|TRBJ2-7|NA|TRBV29-1
CSVDFKRQGNYEQYF
TGCAGCGTTGACTTTAAGCGGCAGGGGAACTACGAGCAGTACTTC
>few|TRBJ2-7|NA|TRBV10-3
CAMGGARAEQYF
TGTGCCATGGGTGGGGCACGGGCCGAGCAGTACTTC
>NA|TRBJ1-1|NA|TRBV30
CAWSSAEPPSGNTEAFF
TGTGCCTGGTCATCCGCAGAGCCGCCTTCCGGGAACACTGAAGCTTTCTTT
>NA|TRBJ2-1|NA|TRBV29-1
CSVEGFGNEQFF
TGCAGCGTTGAGGGATTTGGCAATGAGCAGTTCTTC
>few|TRBJ1-6|TRBD1|TRBV5-6
CASSLRRTGSQSPLHF
TGTGCCAGCAGCCTTCGAAGGACAGGGAGTCAATCACCCCTCCACTTT
>NA|TRBJ2-1|NA|TRBV5-1
CASSLFPLIASGTYNEQFF
TGCGCCAGCAGCTTGTTTCCGCTTATCGCCTCGGGGACATACAATGAGCAGTTCTTC
>NA|TRBJ2-7|TRBD2|TRBV4-1
CASSQGTSGLYEQYF
TGCGCCAGCAGCCAAGGGACTAGCGGGCTATACGAGCAGTACTTC
>few|TRBJ2-5|NA|TRBV9
CASSVGSLGGETQYF
TGTGCCAGCAGCGTAGGATCTCTGGGCGGGGAGACCCAGTACTTC
>few|TRBJ1-2|TRBD1|TRBV7-2
CASSLVFLTGSSYTF
TGTGCCAGCAGCTTAGTTTTTTTGACAGGGAGCAGCTACACCTTC